This paragraph reports one TCR beta chain. Its antigen is not identified. This sample is drawn from a study of CD8+ T cells in alopecia areata. Study as a whole: Among treated patients, oral tofacitinib was administered at 5 to 10 mg twice daily. Using the percentage of affected scalp area, treated patients' severity was scored.

This CDR3 is 13 amino acids long. Trimming cost V 4 bases and J 0 bases, with 7 bases left between them. Looked up from germline, CDR1 is SGHAT and CDR2 is FQNNGV. Reverse transcribed after extraction, RNA yielded cDNA as the sequencing template. Repertoires were generated with immunoSEQ multiplex PCR, while TCRdb's copy carries only in-frame clones and drops some. Seen here are 180,000 or so clones, roughly half observed once, and the top ten hold over 9%. Study results and limitations: Treatment with tofacitinib significantly lowered scalp clonality and reduced expanded CD8+ clones among the top 100.

Treatment given: oral pan-JAK inhibitor, 5-10 mg twice daily. The researchers isolated CD4+ and CD8+ T cells from PBMCs by sorting. This clonotype was obtained from a human donor with alopecia areata. The chain carries TRBV11-2 and TRBJ2-7; D gene uncertain. The sequenced sample was CD8+ T cells sorted from blood, obtained at roughly week 52, from a patient treated with tofacitinib. CDR3 nucleotide sequence: TGTGCCAGCAGCTACGACCTCTCCTACGAGCAGTACTTC. Residues: CASSYDLSYEQYF. Complete variable domain (other parts from reference TRBV11-2 and TRBJ2-7): EAGVAQSPRYKIIEKRQSVAFWCNPISGHATLYWYQQILGQGPKLLIQFQNNGVVDDSQLPKDRFSAERLKGVDSTLKIQPAKLEDSAVYLCASSYDLSYEQYFGPGTRLTVT.